What follows is one T cell receptor beta chain and its context. Its antigen remains undetermined. Base-call qualities are not available, and no considerably larger clone is one nucleotide away. Counted from cysteine to phenylalanine, this CDR3 has 14 amino acids. The read is trimmed to its CDR3 DNA, 42 bases read in frame from base 1. Trimming removed 3 bases from V and 3 bases from J, leaving 10 bases between the germline ends. CDR1 and CDR2, per the germline V gene, are SGHVS and FNYEAQ. The data were obtained in a study of persistence of HIV-infected CD4 T cells (dated by TCRdb to the early 2020s). In terms of the full investigation: The median time the participants had spent on suppressive ART was 7 to 9 years. TCRbeta sequencing assessed the clonality of all cells in each sorted population, while proviral sequencing assessed the clonality of infected cells. For the TCR cluster analysis across participants, 8 or 9 participants were included for CMV and more than five participants for Gag. Apart from a couple of participants who underwent leukapheresis at a single time point, peripheral blood samples of up to roughly 200 mL were collected from participants at multiple time points. The study isolated CMV- and HIV-1 Gag-responding CD4+ T cells from ART-treated individuals to examine antigen-driven clonal expansion of HIV-1-infected cells.

The immunoSEQ hsTCRB assay version 4, run in survey mode, was used to sequence TCRbeta repertoires from genomic DNA. Genomic DNA was diluted to roughly 10 ng/uL, and up to roughly 1 ug per sample was used for TCRbeta sequencing. The published analysis was carried out like this. Analysis of the TCRbeta data was done in ImmunoSeq Analyzer 3.0, and diversity was computed on productive nucleotide rearrangements. Using the Immunarch R package, the improved Chao index served to estimate lower-bound TCR diversity and the Gini coefficient served to estimate clonality. Different nucleotide rearrangements encoding the same CDR3beta amino acid sequence were counted as distinct clonotypes. TCRbeta sequences significantly enriched in antigen-responding cells relative to anti-CD3/anti-CD28-activated cells were identified by differential abundance analysis. GLIPH2 clustered TCRs by predicted peptide-MHC specificity, both within individual participants and across merged participant data sets. This immuneACCESS table, as held by TCRdb, lists in-frame sequences with V and J called but not all clones. Of the missing ones, under half trace to an unresolved V gene in checked studies; the others have no known cause. The V and J calls and clone size were taken over from that table, and D and trimming were inferred from the DNA. This sample is represented by around 26,000 clones; 74% of them were singletons. Around 1.9% of the sample rests with the top ten.

Results and caveats for the whole study, not just this receptor: Degenerate expanded CDR3beta sequences were enriched in antigen-responding cells, suggesting convergent selection of CD4+ responses to CMV and Gag. Bulk TCR analyses could not be restricted to the rare CMV-responding cells that actually carried HIV-1 proviruses. Within the same sorted populations, how oligoclonal the TCRs were correlated with how oligoclonal the proviruses were. Only a small number of individuals took part in the study, and only a limited range of antigens was tested. TCRbeta richness in CMV- and Gag-responding cells was significantly lower than in anti-CD3/anti-CD28-responding cells; CMV-responding cells had higher oligoclonality than CD3/CD28-stimulated and Gag-responding cells.

The treatment or condition tag for this specimen amounts to: suppressive antiretroviral therapy. A pool of overlapping 15-mer peptides from HIV-1 Gag, at 1 ug per peptide per mL, was used to stimulate the cells. Responding CD4+ T cells were sorted by upregulation of both CD40 ligand and CD69. HIV-1-infected adults in whom suppressive ART had been started during chronic infection were enrolled as participants. For at least 4 years, the participants' plasma HIV-1 RNA had been undetectable, below 50 copies/mL. To be included, participants needed a CD4+ T cell count above 400 cells/uL and a positive CMV serology. Before stimulation, PBMCs were isolated using density centrifugation and then depleted of CD8+ T cells. For about 17 hours, the CD8-depleted PBMCs were stimulated with anti-CD28/CD49d costimulation, a CD40-blocking antibody, and enfuvirtide to prevent new infections. Sorting was done on either a Beckman Coulter MoFlo Legacy or an XDP sorter, and propidium iodide was used to exclude dead cells. Genomic DNA was extracted with the QIAamp DNA Mini Kit for samples above one million cells, otherwise with the Quick-DNA Microprep Kit.

The specimen was CD4+ T cells sorted from PBMCs after approximately 19-hour stimulation, collected from a patient who received antiretroviral therapy. Per the publication, the cell subset or site label means: CD40L+CD69+ CD4 T cells responding to HIV-1 Gag peptides. Recombination connected TRBV7-6 to TRBJ2-3; too little of a D gene remains to name it. The TCR originated in an adult man with HIV who was CMV-seropositive. The DNA reads TGTGCCAGCAGCTTGTCGTACCAAACAGATACGCAGTATTTT. Translation gives CASSLSYQTDTQYF.